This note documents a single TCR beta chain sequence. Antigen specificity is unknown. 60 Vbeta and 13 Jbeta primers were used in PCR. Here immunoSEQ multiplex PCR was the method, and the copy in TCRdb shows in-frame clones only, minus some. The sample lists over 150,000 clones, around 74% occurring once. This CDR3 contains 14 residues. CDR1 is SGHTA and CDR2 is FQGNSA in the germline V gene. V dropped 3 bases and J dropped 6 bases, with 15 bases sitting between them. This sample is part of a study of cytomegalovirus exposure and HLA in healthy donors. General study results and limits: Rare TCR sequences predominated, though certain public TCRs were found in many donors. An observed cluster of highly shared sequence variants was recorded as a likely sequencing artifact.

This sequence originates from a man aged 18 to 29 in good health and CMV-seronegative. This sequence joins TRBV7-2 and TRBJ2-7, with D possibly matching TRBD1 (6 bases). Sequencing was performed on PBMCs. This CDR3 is CASSFQDLGGEQYF. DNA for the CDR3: TGTGCCAGCAGCTTCCAAGACTTAGGGGGCGAGCAGTACTTC. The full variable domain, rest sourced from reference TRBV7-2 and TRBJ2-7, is GAGVSQSPSNKVTEKGKDVELRCDPISGHTALYWYRQSLGQGLEFLIYFQGNSAPDKSGLPSDRFSAERTGGSVSTLTIQRTQQEDSAVYLCASSFQDLGGEQYFGPGTRLTVT.